This T cell receptor (beta chain) comes out of a study of long-term antiretroviral therapy in people with HIV. Concerning this clone: Its specificity is unknown.

Survey level was the resolution at which the v3.0 immunoSEQ assay ran. The repertoire was sequenced with immunoSEQ multiplex PCR; TCRdb's copy has only in-frame clones and lacks some. The table has tens of thousands of clones, roughly 79% seen once. CDR1 is SGHNT, CDR2 YYREEE, per germline (reference sequence). The CDR3 has 14 amino acids. V dropped 0 bases and J dropped 1 base, with 5 bases sitting between them. Study-wide points: Relative to control repertoires, HIV repertoires exhibited narrower CDR3 length ranges.

This clonotype was sampled from a woman aged 35 to 49 with HIV. The chain couples TRBV5-4 to TRBJ1-5; no reliable D call. The material sequenced was unsorted PBMCs, taken 1.1 years before starting antiretroviral therapy. CDR3 nucleotides: TGTGCCAGCAGCTTGGACGCAAGCAATCAGCCCCAGCATTTT. This sequence encodes CASSLDASNQPQHF.